Below, 25 T cell receptor beta chains from the same sample are listed, as sequenced in a study of OX40 agonist ivuxolimab in advanced cancers. Libraries were constructed by the immunoSEQ multiplex PCR assay. Held by TCRdb, this immuneACCESS table contains in-frame sequences only and omits some clones. Under half of the omission traces to an unresolved V gene where checked; the cause of the rest is unknown. The sample table holds roughly 80,000 clones, of which approximately 80% were seen once. About 2.7% of the sample rests with the top ten. Sequencing used CD4+ or CD8+ T cells sorted from blood, obtained in a trial of the OX40 agonist ivuxolimab. The receptors originated from an adult with an advanced solid tumor such as melanoma, head and neck, liver or kidney cancer.

The rearrangement uses TRBV28 and TRBJ2-7, with D hard to call. Germline V CDR1 and CDR2: MDHEN, SYDVKM. This CDR3 comprises 16 residues. Trimming took off 3 bases at V and 0 bases at J, with 15 bases between the two ends. CDR3 residues: CASSLWGYPNSYEQYV. CDR3 coding DNA: TGTGCCAGCAGTTTGTGGGGTTATCCTAACTCCTACGAGCAGTACGTC.

This clone was seen more than once but under ten times. This chain uses TRBV7-2 with TRBJ2-5; either TRBD1 or TRBD2 may fit D (6 bases each). The ends were cut back, 5 bases at V and 4 bases at J, with 20 bases in the middle. The CDR3 has 16 amino acids. CDR1 is SGHTA, CDR2 FQGNSA, per germline. The CDR3 loop reads CASSRGYREGRETQYF. The CDR3 coding sequence is TGTGCCAGCAGCCGGGGGTACAGGGAAGGGCGAGAGACCCAGTACTTC.

The gene calls are TRBV19 and TRBJ1-5; D remains unclear. Looked up from germline, CDR1 is LNHDA and CDR2 is SQIVND (reference sequence). The V end was cut by 7 bases, the J end by 2 bases, with 9 bases between. The CDR3 consists of 13 residues. CDR3 sequence (DNA): TGTGCCAGTAACCCGACACGCAATCAGCCCCAGCATTTT. Protein: CASNPTRNQPQHF.

In its sample, this clone was seen once. The chain couples TRBV11-2 to TRBJ1-2; tentative D call: TRBD1 (5 bases). V lost 1 base and J lost 4, with 10 bases in between. This CDR3 is built from 14 residues. The germline gives CDR1 SGHAT, CDR2 FQNNGV. The CDR3 reads CASSLGQRGYGYTF. DNA of the CDR3: TGTGCCAGCAGCTTAGGACAGAGAGGCTATGGCTACACCTTC.

The J gene is TRBJ2-3, the V gene TRBV18; D call uncertain. Trimming took 3 bases from V and 6 from J, leaving 16 bases between them. This CDR3 is 15 amino acids long. Germline loops: CDR1 KGHSH, CDR2 LQKENI. This CDR3 reads CASSPPNQEADTQYF. The CDR3 nucleotides read TGTGCCAGCTCACCCCCAAACCAAGAAGCGGATACGCAGTATTTT. Together with reference TRBV18 and TRBJ2-3, the CDR3 gives the full variable domain: NAGVMQNPRHLVRRRGQEARLRCSPMKGHSHVYWYRQLPEEGLKFMVYLQKENIIDESGMPKERFSAEFPKEGPSILRIQQVVRGDSAAYFCASSPPNQEADTQYFGPGTRLTVL.

This chain links TRBV19 with TRBJ2-1, with D possibly matching TRBD2 (6 bases). Looked up from germline, CDR1 is LNHDA and CDR2 is SQIVND (reference sequence). This CDR3 has 12 amino acids. Trimming cost V 11 bases and J 10 bases, with 18 bases left between them. The CDR3 DNA follows: TGTGCCGCAACTCGGGGGATCAAAGAGCAGTTCTTC. Protein sequence: CAATRGIKEQFF.

The chain uses TRBV7-8 and TRBJ1-2; TRBD1 might be the D (5 bases). CDR3 size: 16 residues. The germline V gene has CDR1 SGHVS and CDR2 FQNEAQ. The V gene lost 0 bases and the J gene lost 4 bases, with 15 bases spanning the gap. CDR3 bases: TGTGCCAGCAGCTTAGCGGGAGAGGGGAGCGGCTATGGCTACACCTTC. This translates into CASSLAGEGSGYGYTF.

The chain has TRBV7-2 and TRBJ1-4; weak D call: TRBD1 (6 bases). The CDR3 has 13 amino acids. Trimming pared 5 bases from V and 8 bases from J, leaving 12 bases between. Germline assignment: CDR1 SGHTA and CDR2 FQGNSA. The CDR3 loop is CASSVGGGEKLFF. The CDR3 nucleotides read TGTGCCAGCAGCGTAGGGGGAGGGGAAAAACTGTTTTTT.

CDR3 sequence: CASSGTDPGGYTF. Written as DNA, the CDR3 is TGTGCCAGCAGTGGGACAGACCCTGGGGGCTACACCTTC. This chain joins TRBV2 and TRBJ1-2; D might be TRBD1 (6 bases). Germline assignment: CDR1 SNHLY and CDR2 FYNNEI. Trimming shortened V by 4 bases and J by 8 bases, and 14 bases separated the two germline ends. The length of the CDR3 is 13 residues.

The chain recombines TRBV2 with TRBJ2-5, with D possibly matching TRBD2 (5 bases). Germline V gives CDR1 SNHLY, CDR2 FYNNEI. V was pared by 7 bases and J by 5 bases, with 8 bases between. This CDR3 contains 11 residues. CDR3 residues: CASTGWETQYF. CDR3 sequence (DNA): TGTGCCAGCACGGGGTGGGAGACCCAGTACTTC.

The chain joins TRBV6-5 to TRBJ2-4; the D is unclear. This CDR3 is 14 amino acids long. Germline loops: CDR1 MNHEY, CDR2 SVGAGI. V was pared by 2 bases and J by 2 bases, with 7 bases between. CDR3 loop: CASSYRNPKNIQYF. The CDR3 coding sequence is TGTGCCAGCAGTTACCGAAACCCCAAAAACATTCAGTACTTC.

The chain uses TRBV19 and TRBJ1-2, with TRBD1 as a possible D gene (6 bases). V gave up 5 bases and J gave up 8 bases, with 18 bases separating them. Germline V CDR1 and CDR2: LNHDA, SQIVND (reference sequence). CDR3 length: 14 amino acids. The CDR3 nucleotides read TGTGCCAGTAGTCCCTTCGCAGGGGAGGAAGGCTACACCTTC. It yields the protein CASSPFAGEEGYTF.

This chain connects TRBV6-5 to TRBJ1-6; 10 bases fit TRBD1. This CDR3 is 13 amino acids long. The J segment lost 9 bases and the V segment lost 6 bases, leaving 2 bases of the junction unmatched. CDR1 is MNHEY and CDR2 is SVGAGI in the germline V gene. The CDR3 here is CASSGTGVSPLHF. For the CDR3, the DNA is TGTGCCAGCAGCGGGACAGGGGTTTCACCCCTCCACTTT.

The chain has TRBV29-1 and TRBJ2-1; D gene unclear. The CDR3 is made up of 13 amino acids. Germline V gene sequence: CDR1 SQVTM, CDR2 ANQGSEA. The V and J ends lost 7 bases and 0 bases respectively, with 10 bases between them. As DNA, the CDR3 is TGCAGCGGCCTCCCCGGCTCCTACAATGAGCAGTTCTTC. Translation gives CSGLPGSYNEQFF.

This clone showed up just a few times. The chain has TRBV25-1 and TRBJ1-5; D gene unclear. Per germline, CDR1 MGHDK and CDR2 SYGVNS. With 2 bases removed from V and 7 bases from J, the gap between germline ends came to 6 bases. This CDR3 is 12 amino acids long. CDR3 nucleotide sequence: TGTGCCAGCAGTGAAGAGGGCCAGCCCCAGCATTTT. Protein sequence: CASSEEGQPQHF.

This clone was recorded once. This chain connects TRBV27 to TRBJ1-6; D gene unclear. Germline V gene data show CDR1 as MNHEY and CDR2 as SMNVEV (reference sequence). V gave up 2 bases and J gave up 8 bases, with 7 bases separating them. CDR3 length: 13 residues. The CDR3 loop reads CASSLNGDSPLHF. CDR3 nucleotide sequence: TGTGCCAGCAGTTTAAATGGAGATTCACCCCTCCACTTT.

This clone occurred a few times. J is TRBJ1-5 and V is TRBV30, with a tentative D call TRBD1 (6 bases). This CDR3 is built from 12 residues. V dropped 4 bases and J dropped 7 bases, with 11 bases sitting between them. Germline values: CDR1 GTSNPN, CDR2 SVGIG (reference sequence). CDR3 protein: CAWNRVGQPQHF. CDR3 nucleotides: TGTGCCTGGAACAGGGTTGGCCAGCCCCAGCATTTT.

This clone appeared a single time. The V call is TRBV30, the J call TRBJ1-2, with D maybe TRBD1 (5 bases). Germline CDR1 GTSNPN, CDR2 SVGIG (reference sequence). The CDR3 loop spans 13 amino acids. The V end lost 0 bases, the J end lost 8 bases, and 13 bases lay between the germline ends. The DNA for the CDR3 is TGTGCCTGGAGTGTAGGCGGGGGACTAGGCTACACCTTC. Its protein product is CAWSVGGGLGYTF.

The chain is built from TRBV5-4 and TRBJ1-1, with D maybe TRBD1 (5 bases). V was pared by 2 bases and J by 2 bases, with 10 bases between. The CDR3 spans 14 residues. Germline CDR1 reads SGHNT; CDR2 reads YYREEE (reference sequence). CDR3 loop: CASSFDRTNTEAFF. The CDR3 DNA reads as TGTGCCAGCAGCTTCGACAGAACAAACACTGAAGCTTTCTTT. Filled out from reference TRBV5-4 and TRBJ1-1, the complete variable domain reads ETGVTQSPTHLIKTRGQQVTLRCSSQSGHNTVSWYQQALGQGPQFIFQYYREEENGRGNFPPRFSGLQFPNYSSELNVNALELDDSALYLCASSFDRTNTEAFFGQGTRLTVV.

This rearrangement joins TRBV5-6 to TRBJ1-5, with D maybe TRBD1 (5 bases). CDR3 size: 14 residues. Germline V gene lookup returns CDR1 SGHDT and CDR2 YYEEEE. V was shortened by 4 bases and J by 5 bases, with 13 bases between the two germline ends. CDR3 sequence (DNA): TGTGCCAGCAGCCGGGTGGGGGGGGATCAGCCCCAGCATTTT. It translates to CASSRVGGDQPQHF.

In this sample, this clone turned up once. This chain links TRBV29-1 with TRBJ1-5; TRBD1 agrees at 7 bases. In germline, CDR1 is SQVTM, CDR2 ANQGSEA. J gave up 5 bases and V 5 bases, and 6 bases lay outside the gene matches. This CDR3 contains 13 residues. The CDR3 reads CSVSSGTDQPQHF. The CDR3 bases are TGCAGCGTTAGCTCCGGGACAGATCAGCCCCAGCATTTT.

The rearrangement links TRBV10-3 to TRBJ1-3, with D unclear. The CDR3 has 15 amino acids. The V end was cut by 3 bases, the J end by 4 bases, with 13 bases between. The germline CDR1 and CDR2 sequences are ENHRY and SYGVKD. CDR3 in amino acids: CAISDSPAPGNTIYF. The CDR3 nucleotides are TGTGCCATCAGTGACAGCCCGGCCCCGGGAAACACCATATATTTT.

V and J are TRBV6-5 and TRBJ1-3, with 7 bases lining up with TRBD1. Germline V gene lookup returns CDR1 MNHEY and CDR2 SVGAGI. The CDR3 runs 14 residues. The V and J ends lost 9 bases and 0 bases, in that order; junction bases with no gene match: 5. The CDR3 sequence is CASGQDPSGNTIYF. CDR3 DNA sequence: TGTGCCAGTGGACAGGATCCCTCTGGAAACACCATATATTTT.

V and J are TRBV7-9 and TRBJ1-1; 9 nucleotides line up with TRBD1. The CDR3 covers 13 residues. With 3 bases clipped from V and 8 bases from J, the junction kept 4 bases outside the gene matches. From germline, CDR1 is SEHNR and CDR2 FQNEAQ (reference sequence). This chain's CDR3 is CASSLGTGTEAFF. CDR3 bases: TGTGCCAGCAGCTTGGGGACAGGGACGGAAGCTTTCTTT.

In this sample, this clone turned up once. The V call is TRBV28, the J call TRBJ2-1, with D possibly being TRBD1 (5 bases). This CDR3 has 14 amino acids. Trimming removed 2 bases from V and 6 bases from J, with 11 bases in between. The germline CDR1 and CDR2 sequences are MDHEN and SYDVKM. CDR3 in DNA: TGTGCCAGCAGTTTACCAACAGGTCCCAATGAGCAGTTCTTC. Residues: CASSLPTGPNEQFF.